This T cell receptor beta chain was captured by sequencing in a study of control samples from healthy donors and cancer patients. The protocol was immunoSEQ multiplex PCR, while the TCRdb copy is restricted to in-frame clones and leaves out a portion. Counted here are under 150,000 clones, more than 75% occurring once; the ten biggest clones make up about 2.5%. In its sample, this clone was seen a few times. Trimming pared 3 bases from V and 0 bases from J, leaving 13 bases between. This CDR3 is 15 amino acids long. The germline CDR1 and CDR2 sequences are SGHRS and YFSETQ. Sequencing was performed on blood. This TCR derives from a woman between 65 and 79 years old in good health. The chain couples TRBV5-1 to TRBJ2-7, with D perhaps being TRBD1 or TRBD2 (6 bases each). The CDR3 DNA reads as TGCGCCAGCAGCTCCCGAGGGGGGAGCTCCTACGAGCAGTACTTC. This translates into CASSSRGGSSYEQYF.